What follows are 21 T cell receptor beta chains derived from one specimen sequenced in a study of blood T cell repertoires in COVID-19. Repertoires were generated with immunoSEQ multiplex PCR, while TCRdb's copy carries only in-frame clones and drops some. The sample has 20,000 or so clones; about nine tenths are singletons. Sequencing input: PBMCs or T cells enriched from blood (not recorded which). Source of these receptors: a woman aged 30 to 39 who had recovered from COVID-19.

The chain recombines TRBV7-9 with TRBJ1-5, with a possible D match to TRBD1 (5 bases). Trimming cost V 4 bases and J 2 bases, with 21 bases left between them. CDR3 size: 18 residues. Germline V gene data show CDR1 as SEHNR and CDR2 as FQNEAQ (reference sequence). CDR3 in amino acids: CASSSNRRQYVGNQPQHF. The CDR3, as DNA: TGTGCCAGCAGCTCCAACCGCCGACAGTATGTTGGCAATCAGCCCCAGCATTTT.

This chain uses TRBV19 with TRBJ1-2, with D tentatively TRBD1 (6 bases). The CDR3 is made up of 14 amino acids. Germline-derived CDR1 and CDR2 are LNHDA and SQIVND (reference sequence). V dropped 6 bases and J dropped 4 bases, with 15 bases sitting between them. CDR3 in amino acids: CASRNTGIPYGYTF. The DNA of the CDR3 is TGTGCCAGTAGAAATACAGGGATTCCCTATGGCTACACCTTC.

The rearrangement links TRBV10-3 to TRBJ1-2, with 9 positions matching TRBD1. Germline-derived CDR1 and CDR2 are ENHRY and SYGVKD. J was trimmed by 4 bases and V by 10 bases; bases with no gene match: 10. CDR3 length: 14 amino acids. The CDR3 region has the DNA TGTGCCACCAATTTCTTGGGACAGGGCTATGGCTACACCTTC. This codes for CATNFLGQGYGYTF.

The rearrangement links TRBV11-3 to TRBJ2-7; TRBD2 might be the D (5 bases). The CDR3 contains 15 residues. Germline V gives CDR1 SGHNT, CDR2 YENEEA. Trimming took off 0 bases at V and 2 bases at J, with 11 bases between the two ends. For the CDR3, the DNA is TGTGCCAGCAGCTTAGAGCCGGGATTGACCTACGAGCAGTACTTC. Translation: CASSLEPGLTYEQYF. The full variable domain, its missing parts supplied by reference TRBV11-3 and TRBJ2-7, is EAGVVQSPRYKIIEKKQPVAFWCNPISGHNTLYWYLQNLGQGPELLIRYENEEAVDDSQLPKDRFSAERLKGVDSTLKIQPAELGDSAVYLCASSLEPGLTYEQYFGPGTRLTVT.

The CDR3 region has the DNA TGCGCCAGCAGCCCGACAGGTTTATCCTACAATGAGCAGTTCTTC. Translation: CASSPTGLSYNEQFF. This sequence joins TRBV5-1 and TRBJ2-1; D is perhaps TRBD1 (6 bases). CDR3 length: 15 residues. With 4 bases removed from V and 1 base from J, the gap between germline ends came to 12 bases. CDR1 is SGHRS, CDR2 YFSETQ, per germline.

The chain has TRBV14 and TRBJ2-7; D is unclear. CDR3 size: 15 residues. V lost 3 bases, J lost 0 bases, and 12 bases lay in between. CDR1 and CDR2 from the germline V gene are SGHDN and FVKESK. CDR3 bases: TGTGCCAGCAGCCAGGTGGGCTGGGCCTCCTACGAGCAGTACTTC. Translating it yields CASSQVGWASYEQYF.

V usage is TRBV2 and J usage is TRBJ2-3; a weak D match, TRBD1 (6 bases). The V end was cut by 5 bases, the J end by 2 bases, with 17 bases between. This CDR3 comprises 16 residues. Germline V gives CDR1 SNHLY, CDR2 FYNNEI. Here the CDR3 reads CASSLFTGTYTDTQYF. CDR3 nucleotides: TGTGCCAGCAGTTTATTCACAGGGACCTACACAGATACGCAGTATTTT.

This clone appeared a single time. The V and J genes are TRBV9 and TRBJ2-7, with a tentative D call TRBD1 (6 bases). This CDR3 contains 15 residues. Deletions cut 0 bases from V and 3 bases from J, with 13 bases between. The V gene's germline CDR1 is SGDLS and CDR2 YYNGEE. In nucleotides, the CDR3 is TGTGCCAGCAGCGTAGGGGGAAAAGGGGGCTACGAGCAGTACTTC. Translation: CASSVGGKGGYEQYF.

The gene calls are TRBV7-2 and TRBJ2-7, with TRBD2 identical over 7 bases. The germline gives CDR1 SGHTA, CDR2 FQGNSA. The trim removed 2 bases at V and 2 bases at J, leaving 3 bases unmatched. The length of the CDR3 is 14 residues. CDR3 DNA sequence: TGTGCCAGCAGCTTAAACAGCGGGGCCTACGAGCAGTACTTC. The encoded protein is CASSLNSGAYEQYF.

This clone was counted once. The chain links TRBV9 to TRBJ1-3; no clear D gene. The germline V and J ends were trimmed by 4 bases and 4 bases, with 18 bases remaining between them. The CDR3 covers 16 residues. CDR1 SGDLS and CDR2 YYNGEE come from the germline V gene. The CDR3: CASSTQPDLGGNTIYF. The CDR3 DNA sequence: TGTGCCAGCAGCACCCAACCTGACCTAGGAGGAAACACCATATATTTT. The variable domain in full, completed from reference TRBV9 and TRBJ1-3, reads DSGVTQTPKHLITATGQRVTLRCSPRSGDLSVYWYQQSLDQGLQFLIQYYNGEERAKGNILERFSAQQFPDLHSELNLSSLELGDSALYFCASSTQPDLGGNTIYFGEGSWLTVV.

This clone was detected once. The chain combines TRBV20-1 with TRBJ2-7; possible D gene TRBD1, 5 bases. The germline V gene encodes CDR1 DFQATT and CDR2 SNEGSKA (reference sequence). V dropped 3 bases and J dropped 6 bases, with 15 bases sitting between them. The length of the CDR3 is 13 residues. CDR3 nucleotide sequence: TGCAGTGCTAGTCCGAGACAGTTCCCCGAGCAGTACTTC. It codes for CSASPRQFPEQYF.

The chain couples TRBV9 to TRBJ1-2; possibly TRBD1 for D (6 bases). The V gene lost 2 bases and the J gene lost 6 bases, with 8 bases spanning the gap. Germline V lookup: CDR1 SGDLS, CDR2 YYNGEE. CDR3 length equals 12 residues. CDR3 region: CASSVNRDGYTF. The DNA for the CDR3 is TGTGCCAGCAGCGTTAACAGGGATGGCTACACCTTC.

This clone was observed once. V is TRBV7-2 and J is TRBJ1-1, with TRBD1 matching 7 bases. V was pared by 4 bases and J by 5 bases, with 13 bases of the junction left unmatched. The CDR3 spans 16 residues. CDR1 SGHTA and CDR2 FQGNSA come from the germline V gene. The CDR3 loop reads CASSSYRGVGRTEAFF. The CDR3, as DNA: TGTGCCAGCAGCTCGTACAGGGGAGTAGGACGGACTGAAGCTTTCTTT. Based on the CDR3 plus reference TRBV7-2 and TRBJ1-1, the full variable domain is GAGVSQSPSNKVTEKGKDVELRCDPISGHTALYWYRQSLGQGLEFLIYFQGNSAPDKSGLPSDRFSAERTGGSVSTLTIQRTQQEDSAVYLCASSSYRGVGRTEAFFGQGTRLTVV.

The chain employs TRBV4-1 and TRBJ2-3, with D maybe TRBD2 (5 bases). The V end was cut by 1 base, the J end by 5 bases, with 16 bases between. The CDR3 covers 16 residues. Germline CDR1 reads MGHRA; CDR2 reads YSYEKL. CDR3 DNA sequence: TGCGCCAGCAGCCAAGGAGGGTCCGCGCTGCTAGATACGCAGTATTTT. Residues: CASSQGGSALLDTQYF.

The rearrangement joins TRBV3-1 (or the pseudogene TRBV3-2) to TRBJ1-1; D might be TRBD1 (5 bases). The CDR3 covers 15 residues. The germline V gene encodes CDR1 LGHDT and CDR2 YNNKEL (reference sequence). The V and J ends lost 4 bases and 1 base respectively, with 13 bases between them. Here the CDR3 reads CASSPSWGGNTEAFF. CDR3 nucleotides: TGTGCCAGCAGCCCCTCGTGGGGCGGGAACACTGAAGCTTTCTTT.

V usage is TRBV6-5 and J usage is TRBJ1-1; D uncertain. The CDR3 consists of 14 residues. Trimming took off 6 bases at V and 0 bases at J, with 11 bases between the two ends. The germline V gene encodes CDR1 MNHEY and CDR2 SVGAGI. The CDR3 sequence: CASRSGPVNTEAFF. The CDR3 DNA follows: TGTGCCAGCAGATCCGGTCCTGTGAACACTGAAGCTTTCTTT.

The V and J genes are TRBV6-1 and TRBJ1-3; 8 bases fit TRBD1. V lost 7 bases to trimming and J lost 0 bases; unmatched junction nucleotides: 8. In germline, CDR1 is MNHNS, CDR2 SASEGT. The CDR3 is 16 amino acids. The CDR3 loop is CASNDRGSPSGNTIYF. The DNA for the CDR3 is TGTGCCAGCAATGACAGGGGATCGCCCTCTGGAAACACCATATATTTT.

The rearrangement uses TRBV11-3 and TRBJ2-5; 14 bases align to TRBD2. V lost 5 bases to trimming and J lost 1 base; unmatched junction nucleotides: 3. The CDR3 covers 16 residues. Germline loops: CDR1 SGHNT, CDR2 YENEEA. CDR3 loop: CASSPGTSGGQETQYF. In nucleotides, the CDR3 is TGTGCCAGCAGCCCGGGGACTAGCGGGGGCCAAGAGACCCAGTACTTC.

This sequence joins TRBV24-1 and TRBJ2-3; unclear D gene. Germline values: CDR1 KGHDR, CDR2 SFDVKD. Trimming took 3 bases from V and 0 from J, leaving 3 bases between them. This CDR3 is built from 13 residues. The DNA for the CDR3 is TGTGCCACCAGTGATCCTAGCACAGATACGCAGTATTTT. Its translation is CATSDPSTDTQYF.

The gene calls are TRBV4-1 and TRBJ2-3; D is undetermined. Germline values: CDR1 MGHRA, CDR2 YSYEKL. The CDR3 sequence is 16 residues long. Trimming pared 0 bases from V and 0 bases from J, leaving 10 bases between. CDR3 sequence reads: CASSQDPGFSTDTQYF. CDR3 nucleotide sequence: TGCGCCAGCAGCCAAGATCCAGGTTTTAGCACAGATACGCAGTATTTT.

The chain employs TRBV5-1 and TRBJ2-1; weak D call: TRBD1 (6 bases). Germline-derived CDR1 and CDR2 are SGHRS and YFSETQ. This CDR3 has 12 residues. Trimming took off 1 base at V and 10 bases at J, with 9 bases between the two ends. In DNA form, the CDR3 reads TGCGCCAGCAGCTTGAGTGGACAGGAGCAGTTCTTC. Its protein product is CASSLSGQEQFF.